This TCR beta chain appears in the sequencing data of a study of T cells in Graves' hyperthyroidism and ophthalmopathy. Uncontrolled infection, other autoimmune disease, pregnancy and lactation each barred patients from inclusion. The source material, RNA transcripts, was used to amplify TCR beta CDR3 regions. The TCR CDR3 first-round RT-PCR relied on the HTBI primer set. TCRdb passed the multiplex PCR reads through MiXCR, listing each CDR3 protein once. The sample lists around 620,000 distinct CDR3 sequences, just over 45% occurring once. Input material: peripheral blood or thyroid tissue (not recorded which). The sequence was collected from an adult woman with Graves' disease, either hyperthyroidism or ophthalmopathy (not recorded which).

The CDR3 DNA is TGTGCCAGTAGCCCAGGGACAGGACTACAAGAGACCCAGTACTTC. This encodes CASSPGTGLQETQYF. V usage is TRBV19 and J usage is TRBJ2-5, with 8 bases aligning to TRBD1. Germline V CDR1 and CDR2: LNHDA, SQIVND (reference sequence). The V gene end was trimmed by 6 bases and the J gene end by 2 bases; junction bases not matched to a gene: 8. The CDR3 is made up of 15 amino acids.